This T cell receptor (beta chain) was captured in a study of blood T cell repertoires in COVID-19. Study context: Acute and convalescent COVID-19 specimens originated in the United States, Italy and Spain.

CDR1 is LNHDA and CDR2 is SQIVND in the germline V gene (reference sequence). The CDR3 runs 17 residues. V lost 0 bases and J lost 0, with 14 bases in between. Per the study methods: Amplification of reference gene primers provided the estimated nucleated cell counts. TCRdb keeps only in-frame clones here, not all; method: immunoSEQ multiplex PCR. Clone size and the V and J calls come from that table; the DNA yielded D and trimming. The table includes about 240,000 clones, about 88% detected once. This TCR was sampled from a woman between 70 and 85 years old with active or convalescent COVID-19. Source material: peripheral blood. The chain couples TRBV19 to TRBJ1-2; D is perhaps TRBD1 (5 bases). The CDR3, as DNA: TGTGCCAGTAGTATAGATCGGGTCAGCAGGGCTAACTATGGCTACACCTTC. It is translated as CASSIDRVSRANYGYTF.